This T cell receptor beta chain was identified in a study of siplizumab effects on memory and regulatory T cells. General observations from the study: The average Treg-derived proportion among mappable alloreactive CD4+ clones was 65% to 80% with siplizumab versus about 27% in controls.

TCRdb keeps only in-frame clones here, not all; method: immunoSEQ multiplex PCR. Here the sample spans more than 90,000 clones, roughly 91% being singletons. The length of the CDR3 is 13 residues. V gave up 4 bases and J gave up 6 bases, with 13 bases separating them. Germline assignment: CDR1 SQVTM and CDR2 ANQGSEA. As concerns this clone: Its specificity is not known.

V usage is TRBV29-1 and J usage is TRBJ2-4; tentatively, D is TRBD1 or TRBD2 (5 bases each). Sequenced sample: non-Treg CD4+ T cells sorted from blood. The TCR originated in a human donor in good health. CDR3 sequence reads: CSVGQQAGNIQYF. CDR3 nucleotide sequence: TGCAGCGTTGGACAGCAGGCGGGAAACATTCAGTACTTC.